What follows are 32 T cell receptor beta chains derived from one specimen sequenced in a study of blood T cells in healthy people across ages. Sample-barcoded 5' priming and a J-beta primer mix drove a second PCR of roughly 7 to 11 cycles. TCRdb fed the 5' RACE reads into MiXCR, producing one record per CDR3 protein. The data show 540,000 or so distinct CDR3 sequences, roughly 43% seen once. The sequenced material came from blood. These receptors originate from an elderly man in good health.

The CDR3 region is CASSQRTGLGYNEQFF. CDR3 bases: TGTGCCAGCAGCCAGAGAACGGGACTAGGATACAATGAGCAGTTCTTC. The chain combines TRBV3-1 with TRBJ2-1; 8 nucleotides agree with TRBD2. This CDR3 is built from 16 residues. J was trimmed by 4 bases and V by 3 bases; bases with no gene match: 8. CDR1 LGHDT and CDR2 YNNKEL come from the germline V gene (reference sequence).

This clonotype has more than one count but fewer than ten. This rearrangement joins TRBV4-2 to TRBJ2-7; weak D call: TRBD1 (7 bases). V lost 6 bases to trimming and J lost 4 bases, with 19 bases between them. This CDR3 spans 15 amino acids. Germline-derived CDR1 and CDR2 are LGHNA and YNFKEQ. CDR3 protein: CASSPAEGASYEQYF. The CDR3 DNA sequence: TGTGCCAGCAGTCCTGCGGAGGGGGCGTCATACGAGCAGTACTTC.

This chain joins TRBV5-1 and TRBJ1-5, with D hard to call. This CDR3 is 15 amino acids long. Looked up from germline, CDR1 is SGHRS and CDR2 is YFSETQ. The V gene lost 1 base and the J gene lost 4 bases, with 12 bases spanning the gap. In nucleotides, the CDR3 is TGCGCCAGCAGCTTGATCGGCGGAGGGAATCAGCCCCAGCATTTT. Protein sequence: CASSLIGGGNQPQHF.

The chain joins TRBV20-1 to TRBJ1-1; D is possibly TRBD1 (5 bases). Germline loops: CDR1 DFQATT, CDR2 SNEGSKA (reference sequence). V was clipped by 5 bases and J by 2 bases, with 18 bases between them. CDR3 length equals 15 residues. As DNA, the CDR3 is TGCAGTGCTCGCCGGGACGAAGGCATAAACACTGAAGCTTTCTTT. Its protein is CSARRDEGINTEAFF.

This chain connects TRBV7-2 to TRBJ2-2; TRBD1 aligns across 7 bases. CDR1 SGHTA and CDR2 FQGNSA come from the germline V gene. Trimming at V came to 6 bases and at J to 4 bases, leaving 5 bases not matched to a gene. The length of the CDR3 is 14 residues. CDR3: CASRTGQGTGELFF. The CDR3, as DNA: TGTGCCAGCAGGACAGGGCAGGGCACCGGGGAGCTGTTTTTT.

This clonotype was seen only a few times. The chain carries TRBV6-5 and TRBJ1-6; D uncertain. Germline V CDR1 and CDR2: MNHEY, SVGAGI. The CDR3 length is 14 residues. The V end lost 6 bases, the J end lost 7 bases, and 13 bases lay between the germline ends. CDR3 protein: CASSARRENSPLHF. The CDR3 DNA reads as TGTGCCAGCAGCGCGAGACGGGAAAATTCACCCCTCCACTTT.

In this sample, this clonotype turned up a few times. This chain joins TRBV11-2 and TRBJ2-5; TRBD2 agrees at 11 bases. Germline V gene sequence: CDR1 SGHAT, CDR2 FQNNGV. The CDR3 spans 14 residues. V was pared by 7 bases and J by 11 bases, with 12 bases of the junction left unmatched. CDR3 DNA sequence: TGTGCCAGCACCAAAAGACTAGCGGGATTTGAGCAGTACTTC. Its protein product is CASTKRLAGFEQYF.

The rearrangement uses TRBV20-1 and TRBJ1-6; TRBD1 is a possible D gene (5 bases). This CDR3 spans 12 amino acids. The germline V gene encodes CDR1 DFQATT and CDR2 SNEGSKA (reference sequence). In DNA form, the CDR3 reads TGCAGCGGGGGACCACAGAATTCACCCCTCCACTTT. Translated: CSGGPQNSPLHF.

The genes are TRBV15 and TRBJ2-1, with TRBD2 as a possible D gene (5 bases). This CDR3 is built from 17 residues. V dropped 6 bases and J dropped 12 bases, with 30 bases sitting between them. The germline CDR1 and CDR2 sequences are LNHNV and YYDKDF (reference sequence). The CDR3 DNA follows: TGTGCCACCAGTCCCTCCCCGGGATCCCAACCCGGCAGTGGGCAGTTCTTC. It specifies CATSPSPGSQPGSGQFF.

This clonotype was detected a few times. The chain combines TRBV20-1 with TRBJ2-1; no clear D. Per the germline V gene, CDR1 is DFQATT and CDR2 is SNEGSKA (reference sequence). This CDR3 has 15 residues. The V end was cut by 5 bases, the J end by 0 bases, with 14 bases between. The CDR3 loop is CSAPTDPSSYNEQFF. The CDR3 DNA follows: TGCAGTGCTCCTACGGACCCCAGCTCCTACAATGAGCAGTTCTTC.

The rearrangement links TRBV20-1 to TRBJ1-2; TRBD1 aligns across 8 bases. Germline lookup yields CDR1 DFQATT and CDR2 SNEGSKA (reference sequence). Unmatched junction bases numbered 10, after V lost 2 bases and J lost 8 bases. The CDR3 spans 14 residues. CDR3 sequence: CSARPPGGSGGYTF. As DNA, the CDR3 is TGCAGTGCTAGACCTCCAGGGGGCTCGGGAGGCTACACCTTC.

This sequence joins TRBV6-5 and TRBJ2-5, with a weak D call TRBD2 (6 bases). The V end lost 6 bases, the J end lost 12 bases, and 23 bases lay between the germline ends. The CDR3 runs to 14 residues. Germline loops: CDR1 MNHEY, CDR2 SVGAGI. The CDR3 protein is CASRLNLGTCSEYF. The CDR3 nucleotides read TGTGCCAGCAGGCTTAACTTGGGGACTTGTAGTGAGTACTTC.

CDR3 sequence: CASSPNPSSTDTQYF. CDR3 sequence (DNA): TGTGCCAGCTCACCAAACCCGTCTAGCACAGATACGCAGTATTTT. The V gene is TRBV18, the J gene TRBJ2-3; D remains unclear. Trimming left V 2 bases short and J 0 bases short, with 9 bases between. Germline V gene data show CDR1 as KGHSH and CDR2 as LQKENI. The CDR3 runs 15 residues.

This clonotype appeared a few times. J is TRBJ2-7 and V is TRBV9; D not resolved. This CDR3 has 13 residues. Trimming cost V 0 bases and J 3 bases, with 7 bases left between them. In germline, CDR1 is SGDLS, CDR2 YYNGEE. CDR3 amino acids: CASSVEGDYEQYF. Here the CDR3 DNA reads TGTGCCAGCAGCGTAGAGGGCGACTACGAGCAGTACTTC.

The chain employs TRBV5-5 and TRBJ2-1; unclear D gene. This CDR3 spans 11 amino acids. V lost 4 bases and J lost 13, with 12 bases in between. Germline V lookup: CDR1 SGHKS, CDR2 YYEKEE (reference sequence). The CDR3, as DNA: TGTGCCAGCAGCACACAAGAGACCCAGTTCTTC. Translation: CASSTQETQFF.

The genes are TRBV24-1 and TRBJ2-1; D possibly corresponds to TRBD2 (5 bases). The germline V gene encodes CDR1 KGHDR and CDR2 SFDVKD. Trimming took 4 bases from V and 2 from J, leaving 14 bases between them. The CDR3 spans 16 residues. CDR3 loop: CATSDQKLDAYNEQFF. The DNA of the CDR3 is TGTGCCACCAGTGACCAAAAACTAGACGCCTACAATGAGCAGTTCTTC.

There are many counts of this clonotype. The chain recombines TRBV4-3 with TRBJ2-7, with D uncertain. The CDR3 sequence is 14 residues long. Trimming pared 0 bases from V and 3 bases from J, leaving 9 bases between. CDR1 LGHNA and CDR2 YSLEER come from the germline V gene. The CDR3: CASSQDLASYEQYF. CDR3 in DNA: TGCGCCAGCAGCCAAGATTTGGCCAGCTACGAGCAGTACTTC.

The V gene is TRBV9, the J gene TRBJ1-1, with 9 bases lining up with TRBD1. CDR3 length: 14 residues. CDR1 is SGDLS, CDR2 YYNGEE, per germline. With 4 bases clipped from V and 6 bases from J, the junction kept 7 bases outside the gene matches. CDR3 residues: CASSRTGVEAEAFF. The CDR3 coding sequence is TGTGCCAGCAGCCGGACAGGGGTGGAGGCTGAAGCTTTCTTT.

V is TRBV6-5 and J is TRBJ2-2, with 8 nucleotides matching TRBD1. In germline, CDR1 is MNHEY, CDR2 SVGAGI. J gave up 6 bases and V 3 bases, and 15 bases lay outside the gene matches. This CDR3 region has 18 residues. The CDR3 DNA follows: TGTGCCAGCAGTTATCGTCCTTGGGACAGGCGAGCGGCCGGGGAGCTGTTTTTT. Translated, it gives CASSYRPWDRRAAGELFF.

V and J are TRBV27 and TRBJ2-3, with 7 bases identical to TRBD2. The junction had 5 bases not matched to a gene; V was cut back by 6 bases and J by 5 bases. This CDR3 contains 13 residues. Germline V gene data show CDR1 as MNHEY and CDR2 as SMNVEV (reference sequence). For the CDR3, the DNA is TGTGCCAGCAGGCACGGGAGGCAAGATACGCAGTATTTT. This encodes CASRHGRQDTQYF.

The CDR3 protein is CSVEGGGEGYTF. The CDR3 DNA reads as TGCAGCGTTGAAGGGGGTGGTGAGGGCTACACCTTC. This rearrangement joins TRBV29-1 to TRBJ1-2; D is undetermined. V dropped 1 base and J dropped 8 bases, with 11 bases sitting between them. Looked up from germline, CDR1 is SQVTM and CDR2 is ANQGSEA. The CDR3 runs to 12 residues. Full variable domain (remainder filled in from reference TRBV29-1 and TRBJ1-2): SAVISQKPSRDICQRGTSLTIQCQVDSQVTMMFWYRQQPGQSLTLIATANQGSEATYESGFVIDKFPISRPNLTFSTLTVSNMSPEDSSIYLCSVEGGGEGYTFGSGTRLTVV.

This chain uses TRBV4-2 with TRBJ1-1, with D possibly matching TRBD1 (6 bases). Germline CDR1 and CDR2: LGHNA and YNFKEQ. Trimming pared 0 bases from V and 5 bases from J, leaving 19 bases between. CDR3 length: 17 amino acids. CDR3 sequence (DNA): TGTGCCAGCAGCCAAGAAGGGGGGGCAGGGGCATGGACTGAAGCTTTCTTT. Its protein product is CASSQEGGAGAWTEAFF.

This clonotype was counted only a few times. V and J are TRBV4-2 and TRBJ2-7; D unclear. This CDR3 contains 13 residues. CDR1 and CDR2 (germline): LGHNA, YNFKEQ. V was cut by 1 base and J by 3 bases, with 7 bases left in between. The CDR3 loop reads CASSQGGSYEQYF. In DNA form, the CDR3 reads TGTGCCAGCAGCCAAGGGGGTAGCTACGAGCAGTACTTC.

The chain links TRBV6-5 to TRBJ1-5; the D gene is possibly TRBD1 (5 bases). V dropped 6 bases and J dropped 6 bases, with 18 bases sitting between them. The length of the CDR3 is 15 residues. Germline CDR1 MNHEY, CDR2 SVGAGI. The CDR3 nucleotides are TGTGCCAGCAGCCCGGGGGGAAACTGGGGTCAGCCCCAGCATTTT. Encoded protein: CASSPGGNWGQPQHF.

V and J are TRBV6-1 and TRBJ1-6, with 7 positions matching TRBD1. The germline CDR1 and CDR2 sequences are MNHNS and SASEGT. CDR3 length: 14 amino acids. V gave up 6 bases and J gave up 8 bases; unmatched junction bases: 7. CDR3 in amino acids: CASRPGQQDSPLHF. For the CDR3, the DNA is TGTGCCAGCAGGCCGGGACAGCAAGATTCACCCCTCCACTTT.

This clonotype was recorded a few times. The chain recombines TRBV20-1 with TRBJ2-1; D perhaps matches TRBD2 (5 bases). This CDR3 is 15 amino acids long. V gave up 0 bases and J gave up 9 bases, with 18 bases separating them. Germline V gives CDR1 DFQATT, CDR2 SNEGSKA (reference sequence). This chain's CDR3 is CSARDVERSLGEQFF. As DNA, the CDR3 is TGCAGTGCTAGAGATGTCGAGCGGTCCTTGGGTGAGCAGTTCTTC.

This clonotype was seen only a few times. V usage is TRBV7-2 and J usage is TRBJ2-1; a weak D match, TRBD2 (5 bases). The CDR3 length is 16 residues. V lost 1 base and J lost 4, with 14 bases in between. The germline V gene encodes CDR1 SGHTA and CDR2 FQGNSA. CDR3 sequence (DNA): TGTGCCAGCAGCTTAGACGTAGCGTCGTCATACAATGAGCAGTTCTTC. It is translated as CASSLDVASSYNEQFF.

CDR3 sequence (DNA): TGTGCCAGCAGCCAACTTATAAATCAGCCCCAGCATTTT. This translates into CASSQLINQPQHF. The V gene is TRBV3-1, the J gene TRBJ1-5; D is unresolved. The CDR3 loop spans 13 amino acids. CDR1 LGHDT and CDR2 YNNKEL come from the germline V gene (reference sequence). V was shortened by 2 bases and J by 4 bases, with 6 bases between the two germline ends.

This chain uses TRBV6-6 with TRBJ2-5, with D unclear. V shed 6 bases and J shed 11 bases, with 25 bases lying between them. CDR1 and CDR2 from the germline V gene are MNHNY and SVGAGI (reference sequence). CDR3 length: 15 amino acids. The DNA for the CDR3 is TGTGCCAGCAGACCCCATCTGCCGGACGTAAATGAGCAGTACTTC. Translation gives CASRPHLPDVNEQYF.

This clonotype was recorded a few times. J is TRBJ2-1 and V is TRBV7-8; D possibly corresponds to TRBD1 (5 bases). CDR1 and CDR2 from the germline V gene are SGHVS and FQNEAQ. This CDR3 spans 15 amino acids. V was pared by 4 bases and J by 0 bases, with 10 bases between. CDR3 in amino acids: CASSYGASSYNEQFF. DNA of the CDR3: TGTGCCAGCAGCTATGGGGCCAGCTCCTACAATGAGCAGTTCTTC.

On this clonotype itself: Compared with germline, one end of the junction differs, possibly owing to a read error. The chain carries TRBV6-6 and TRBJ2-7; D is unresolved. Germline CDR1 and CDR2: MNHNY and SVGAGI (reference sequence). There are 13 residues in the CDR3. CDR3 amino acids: CTSSSPDGYEQYF. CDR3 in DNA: TGTACCAGCAGCTCTCCGGACGGCTACGAGCAGTACTTC.

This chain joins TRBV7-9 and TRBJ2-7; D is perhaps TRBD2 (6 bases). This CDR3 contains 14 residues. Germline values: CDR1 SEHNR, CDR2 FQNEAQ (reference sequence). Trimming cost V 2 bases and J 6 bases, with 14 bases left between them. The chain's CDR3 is CASSLSAGGVEQYF. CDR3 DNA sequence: TGTGCCAGCAGCTTATCAGCCGGCGGGGTCGAGCAGTACTTC.